The rows below give T cell receptor beta chains drawn from one sample of a study of blood T cells in healthy people across ages. TCRdb called the 5' RACE reads again in MiXCR, with one record for every CDR3 protein. Here the sample spans hundreds of thousands of distinct CDR3 sequences, more than 55% being singletons. The material sequenced was blood. These receptors were taken from a man aged 40-49 years in good health. The CDR3 runs from the conserved cysteine through the conserved F or W. D genes are given only for firm matches. A row's size may be missing; if present it is once, few, many or a size class.

cdr3_nt | cdr3_aa | d_call | j_call | clone_size | v_call | cdr3_length
TGCGCCAGCAGCGCGGATCCGGGACAGGGTGTAGAGACCCAGTACTTC | CASSADPGQGVETQYF | TRBD1 | TRBJ2-5 | - | TRBV5-1 | 16
TGCAGTGCTAGAGATTACCGAAAACTGGCCAATGAGCAGTTCTTC | CSARDYRKLANEQFF | - | TRBJ2-1 | - | TRBV20-1 | 15
TGTGCCAGCAGTTACGGGCTAGGATCCTACAATGAGCAGTTCTTC | CASSYGLGSYNEQFF | - | TRBJ2-1 | - | TRBV6-2/TRBV6-3 | 15
TGCAGCGTTCAAAACCTACGGGGACAAGAGACCCAGTACTTC | CSVQNLRGQETQYF | - | TRBJ2-5 | - | TRBV29-1 | 14
TGCGCCAGCAGCTCAAAGGACAGTTCTTCTAACTATGGCTACACCTTC | CASSSKDSSSNYGYTF | - | TRBJ1-2 | - | TRBV5-1 | 16
TGCAGCGTTGAGCCAGGGTCTGGGGCCAACGTCCTGACTTTC | CSVEPGSGANVLTF | - | TRBJ2-6 | - | TRBV29-1 | 14
TGTGCCAGCAGCGTCCTACAGGGTAGCACTGAAGCTTTCTTT | CASSVLQGSTEAFF | - | TRBJ1-1 | many | TRBV9 | 14
TGTGCCATCGCTGTCGGGACACCTGGAAACACCATATATTTT | CAIAVGTPGNTIYF | - | TRBJ1-3 | - | TRBV10-3 | 14
TGCAGCGTTCGACAGGGGTTTGGTGCCGAGCAGTTCTTC | CSVRQGFGAEQFF | TRBD1 | TRBJ2-1 | - | TRBV29-1 | 13
TGTGCCACCAGTGATCGGACTAGCGGGGGATTGGAGACCCAGTACTTC | CATSDRTSGGLETQYF | TRBD2 | TRBJ2-5 | - | TRBV24-1 | 16
TGCGCCAGCAGCTCGGTCCTAAGCGGGGTAGAGACCCAGTACTTC | CASSSVLSGVETQYF | TRBD2 | TRBJ2-5 | - | TRBV5-1 | 15
TGCAGTGCTCCCCGGACAGGGGATGGGGATTCACCCCTCCACTTT | CSAPRTGDGDSPLHF | TRBD1 | TRBJ1-6 | - | TRBV20-1 | 15
TGTGCCAGCAGTGGCAGCGGGAGGGCCAGTTTCGGGGATCAGGAGACCCAGTACTTC | CASSGSGRASFGDQETQYF | TRBD2 | TRBJ2-5 | few | TRBV2 | 19
TGTGCCAGCAGCGAGGGACTCACGGGGGGGTATCGGGAGACCCAGTACTTC | CASSEGLTGGYRETQYF | TRBD2 | TRBJ2-5 | - | TRBV9 | 17
TGTGCCAGCAGCCCCAGAGTGAGCGGGCTCTCCTACAATGAGCAGTACTTC | CASSPRVSGLSYNEQYF | - | TRBJ2-5 | - | TRBV7-8 | 17
TGTGCCAGCAGTTACCGGGGTCGCGAGCAGTACTTC | CASSYRGREQYF | - | TRBJ2-7 | - | TRBV6-5 | 12
TGTGCCAGCAGCCAGATTACCCAGGGGTATGGCTACACCTTC | CASSQITQGYGYTF | - | TRBJ1-2 | - | TRBV14 | 14
TGTGCCAGCAGTTCAGGGACTAGCGGGAGGGCCGGTGAGCAGTTCTTC | CASSSGTSGRAGEQFF | TRBD2 | TRBJ2-1 | few | TRBV27 | 16
TGTGCCAGCATCCAGGGGGGGAACTATGGCTACACCTTC | CASIQGGNYGYTF | TRBD1 | TRBJ1-2 | - | TRBV7-9 | 13
TGTGCCAGCAGTTCCGGAGACAGAACCCTTAACTATGGCTACACCTTC | CASSSGDRTLNYGYTF | - | TRBJ1-2 | - | TRBV12-3/TRBV12-4 | 16
TGTGCCAGCAGCCAAGATCGGGGGGCGGAGACCCAGTACTTC | CASSQDRGAETQYF | - | TRBJ2-5 | - | TRBV3-1 | 14
TGCAGTGCTAGAGTATCCGGCCGCCCCTACTTTGAGCAGTACTTC | CSARVSGRPYFEQYF | - | TRBJ2-5 | - | TRBV20-1 | 15
TGTGCCAGCAGTTTGCTAGCGGGAGCTCGGGGCGAGCAGTACTTC | CASSLLAGARGEQYF | TRBD2 | TRBJ2-7 | - | TRBV28 | 15